Listed below are T cell receptor beta chains from one sample, sequenced in a study of Graves' ophthalmopathy and Graves' hyperthyroidism. TCRdb used MiXCR to reprocess the multiplex PCR reads, holding one entry per CDR3 protein. The sample has over a million distinct CDR3 sequences, around a third seen once. The specimen sequenced was peripheral blood or thyroid tissue (not recorded which). The receptors shown here come from an adult man with Graves' hyperthyroidism. CDR3s leave out the opening cysteine and the closing phenylalanine or tryptophan. The order of the fields is CDR3 protein, V gene, J gene.

ASSEARSSRGSPLH	TRBV2	TRBJ1-6
ATSDRDSHY	TRBV24-1	TRBJ2-5
SVAGTSGYEQY	TRBV29-1	TRBJ2-7
SAFDYGYT	TRBV20-1	TRBJ1-2
ASRRRGETQY	TRBV6-5	TRBJ2-5
ATSKDSRETQY	TRBV24-1	TRBJ2-5
SARQEIYEQY	TRBV20-1	TRBJ2-7
ASSLGLAGADTQY	TRBV7-3	TRBJ2-3
ASSAKWGLEAF	TRBV27	TRBJ1-1
ATSRAQDRPYEQY	TRBV15	TRBJ2-7
SAKTSGTGNYGYT	TRBV29-1	TRBJ1-2
ASSPRRRTGTEAF	TRBV14	TRBJ1-1
ASSGLQGAGNTEAF	TRBV6-5	TRBJ1-1
SVWTGGYGYT	TRBV29-1	TRBJ1-2
ASSLGGRDAETQY	TRBV7-2	TRBJ2-5
ASSPSGGRGTGYT	TRBV3-1	TRBJ1-2
VSSSRTGINQPQH	TRBV6-5	TRBJ1-5
ASSGVALQGSGANVLT	TRBV25-1	TRBJ2-6
ATGDRVAEAF	TRBV24-1	TRBJ1-1
ASSSTGGTGANVLT	TRBV19	TRBJ2-6
SAPLSAGGGEQY	TRBV20-1	TRBJ2-7
ASSSQGLPGNTIY	TRBV12-3/TRBV12-4	TRBJ1-3
ASSYRETGANVLT	TRBV6-6	TRBJ2-6
ASSPVRGGNSPLH	TRBV7-9	TRBJ1-6
AIGSRAEETIY	TRBV10-3	TRBJ1-3
SATTSGRYYEQY	TRBV20-1	TRBJ2-7
ASSPVRNSAKGYT	TRBV7-9	TRBJ1-2
ASSSAGFSYDTEAF	TRBV7-9	TRBJ1-1